This TCR beta chain was sequenced in a study of beta chain features in type 1 diabetes. Study background: All samples together contributed about 100,000,000 sorted cells for examination. Whole-study findings and limits: In type 1 diabetes patients, VDJ junctions had fewer insertions; deletions at these junctions were more frequent. Using cDNA template may skew counts toward highly expressing activated cells. Type 1 diabetes patients had TCRB CDR3s that were shorter (moderately but significantly so) in all four CD4+ subsets.

Germline CDR1 reads SNHLY; CDR2 reads FYNNEI. V lost 2 bases, J lost 7 bases, and 12 bases lay in between. The CDR3 has 14 residues. Expressed TCRB transcripts were sequenced because the entire RNA isolate underwent reverse transcription. This table comes from immunoSEQ multiplex PCR, and its TCRdb copy is limited to in-frame clones, with some not included. Here the sample spans under 150,000 clones, around 15% being singletons. A remark on this clone: No antigen is known for it.

The sample was central memory CD4+ T cells from blood. The receptor was derived from a man aged 18 to 30 with type 1 diabetes. V usage is TRBV2 and J usage is TRBJ2-1, with a possible D match to TRBD1 (6 bases). This chain's CDR3 is CASSERQVSNEQFF. In nucleotides, the CDR3 is TGTGCCAGCAGTGAACGACAGGTATCAAATGAGCAGTTCTTC.